The clone carrying this T cell receptor (beta chain) appeared a single time. Its specificity is unknown. One entry per CDR3 protein results from TCRdb running MiXCR on the 5' RACE reads. The table has roughly 690,000 distinct CDR3 sequences, around 6% seen once. The entry originates in a study of identical twins. Regarding the study as a whole: Cord blood beta clonotypes present at high abundance carried fewer insertions; no such pattern appeared in memory repertoires. Out-of-frame alpha sequences shared by twins were enriched for low generation probability. Zero-insertion analyses were open to partial confounding by invariant MAIT and iNKT cells.

The sample taken for sequencing was naive T cells sorted from blood. The receptor's source is a man between 18 and 35 years old in good health.

This CDR3 is CASSPREEEKLFF. The CDR3 nucleotides are TGTGCCAGCAGCCCCCGAGAAGAGGAAAAACTGTTTTTT. The V and J genes are TRBV11-2 and TRBJ1-4; D ambiguous. V lost 5 bases to trimming and J lost 8 bases, with 12 bases between them. This CDR3 is built from 13 residues. Germline V CDR1 and CDR2: SGHAT, FQNNGV.